This T cell receptor (beta chain) came from a study of OX40 agonist ivuxolimab in advanced cancers. Turning to the study itself: The patients received ivuxolimab by intravenous route every 2 weeks at 0.01 to 10 mg/kg.

The method was immunoSEQ multiplex PCR; TCRdb's version includes in-frame clones alone and lacks a portion of them. The sample shows more than 45,000 clones, roughly 84% of them seen only once. The CDR3 covers 15 residues. Germline loops: CDR1 SGHVS, CDR2 FNYEAQ. Germline trimming cut 1 base from V and 4 bases from J; bases unmatched to any gene: 4. Systemic immunosuppression or a history of autoimmune disease excluded patients. The receptor's source is an adult with an advanced solid tumor such as melanoma, head and neck, liver or kidney cancer. V is TRBV7-6 and J is TRBJ1-3; 7 bases are a match to TRBD1. The starting material was CD4+ or CD8+ T cells sorted from blood, obtained in a trial of the OX40 agonist ivuxolimab. The CDR3 DNA follows: TGTGCCAGCAGCTTAGTACAGGGGAACGGAAACACCATATATTTT. Amino acid sequence: CASSLVQGNGNTIYF.